The TCR beta chain described here comes from a study of T and B cells in COVID-19 patients (TCRdb year 2020). Broadly, across the study: In this study, adaptive immunity was profiled in COVID-19 patients who either had active infection or had recovered, using TRB and IGH repertoire sequencing of peripheral blood. A recovered cohort comprised roughly 19 patients contributing roughly 21 samples, mostly after mild to moderate COVID-19 managed as outpatients. Patients in the recovered cohort had a median age of around 34 years, compared with over 60 years for patients in the active-infection cohort. Of the roughly 20 patients in the active-infection cohort, fewer than 15 were critically ill and needed mechanical ventilation or ECMO. Comorbidities linked to unfavorable COVID-19 outcome were present in most of the roughly 20 patients in the active-infection cohort. The TCR and BCR sequence repository comprised roughly 40 patients and nearly 70 time points, with over 8 million TCR sequences analysed. Because samples were available both during active disease and after recovery, two patients were counted in both the recovered and the active cohorts. Repertoire analyses used an age-matched reference group of approximately 42 healthy donors who were negative for COVID-19 antibodies as the comparison. As many as 9 follow-up blood samples were taken per patient, and some of the samples covered different disease stages within the same individual.

This sample was sequenced with an Illumina MiSeq. Multiplex PCR with BIOMED2 TRB-A/B primer pools was used to amplify TRB rearrangements. Illumina-compatible adapters and 7-nucleotide sample barcodes were added to the amplicons in two consecutive PCRs. All library PCRs used Phusion HS II polymerase. The amplicons were purified from gel with the NucleoSpin Gel and PCR Clean-up kit, measured on Qubit, and combined at 4 nM. Before Illumina next-generation sequencing, the quality of the amplicon pool was assessed on an Agilent 2100 Bioanalyzer. The published analysis was carried out like this. Annotation of TRB rearrangements was done in MiXCR 3.0.8 with the default MiXCR reference library. Non-productive reads and sequences with fewer than 2 reads were removed, and every unique CDR3 nucleotide sequence was treated as one clone. Clonality, diversity, richness and V-J gene usage were calculated in R 3.5.1. GLIPH2 was used for TCR clustering by CDR3 similarity, and generation probabilities were calculated by OLGA. Only GLIPH2 clusters containing at least four unique TCR clonotypes present in at least three individuals were kept. TCRdb redid the processing of the public reads, applying fastp at Q25 and MiXCR, and retained in-frame beta chains. Rows with a matching CDR3 protein are joined into one entry that keeps the most common DNA and genes. TCRdb, not the authors, supplied the V and J calls. The sample table lists some 5,200 distinct CDR3 sequences, about a fifth of them with a count of one. The top ten clones comprise about 3.3% of the sample.

Study-level results and caveats: Specific T cell subsets (CD4+/Treg/CD8+) and sorted SARS-CoV-2-responsive or tetramer+ T cells had not yet been sequenced, and these experiments were ongoing. TRB repertoires were highly clonal in active COVID-19, whereas diversity and richness at recovery rose above healthy donor levels. The size of the cohort was considered insufficient for assessing HLA contributions to COVID-19 susceptibility or severity. Blood samples obtained from mildly ill patients during symptoms, as well as early samples obtained from severe cases, were available only in scarce numbers. The recovered cohort had 2,400 or so exclusive TCR clusters, including 31 low-pGen clusters. Patients with COVID-19 were reported to show strongly skewed TRBV/TRBJ gene usage. The reported TCR clusters were stated to require prospective validation before clinical use.

TRB repertoires were amplified from approximately 250-500 ng of genomic DNA extracted from blood. As to this clonotype: Its antigen is currently not known. Qualities for individual bases were not recorded, and no much larger clone is one base off.

After removal of 11 bases from V and 1 base from J, the junction retains 7 bases not matched to a gene. There are 13 amino acids in the CDR3, from cysteine to phenylalanine inclusive. The kept DNA is CDR3 alone, 39 bases in frame from the first base. This receptor chain uses TRBV12-3 or TRBV12-4 and TRBJ1-1, and TRBD1 matches 7 of the central bases. The clonotype was recovered from a human donor with active COVID-19. Material: blood. CDR3 reads: CAVQGPPNTEAFF. The bases read TGTGCCGTACAGGGGCCCCCGAACACTGAAGCTTTCTTT.